Given below is one TCR beta chain in context. Its antigen is unidentified. The V end was cut by 4 bases, the J end by 4 bases, with 14 bases between. Germline loops: CDR1 LNHDA, CDR2 SQIVND (reference sequence). The CDR3 is 15 residues long. These data originate in a study of cytomegalovirus exposure and HLA in healthy donors. For the study at large: The study's early data release held about 85 million unique TCRs from HLA-typed donors. Study-wide results and limits: Rare TCR sequences dominated, though some public TCRs recurred in many donors.

The PCR made use of 60 Vbeta and 13 Jbeta primers. Here immunoSEQ multiplex PCR was the method, and the copy in TCRdb shows in-frame clones only, minus some. The sample consists of some 150,000 clones, roughly 80% of them appearing once. V and J are TRBV19 and TRBJ2-1; a possible D gene is TRBD2 (5 bases). Sequencing was performed on PBMCs. The sequence came from a woman aged 40 to 50 in good health and CMV-seropositive. This CDR3 reads CASSNTPTRYNEQFF. The CDR3 DNA sequence: TGTGCCAGTAGTAATACTCCCACTAGATACAATGAGCAGTTCTTC. Full variable domain (outside the CDR3, taken from reference TRBV19 and TRBJ2-1): DGGITQSPKYLFRKEGQNVTLSCEQNLNHDAMYWYRQDPGQGLRLIYYSQIVNDFQKGDIAEGYSVSREKKESFPLTVTSAQKNPTAFYLCASSNTPTRYNEQFFGPGTRLTVL.